A selection of T cell receptor beta chains follows, all from one sample in a study of beta chain features in type 1 diabetes. Assay: immunoSEQ multiplex PCR; the TCRdb copy retains only in-frame clones and omits some. Of nearly 250,000 clones listed, roughly an eighth are singletons. The sample consisted of naive CD4+ T cells from blood. All receptors derive from a woman in her forties in good health. Each CDR3 is given with its conserved first and last residue. The order of the fields is D gene, V gene, J gene, clone size, CDR3 DNA, CDR3 protein. D genes are given only for firm matches. Clone size, where shown, is once, few, many, or a class for clones that have expanded.

D gene: .
V gene: TRBV15
J gene: TRBJ2-7
clone size: few
CDR3 DNA: TGTGCCACCAGCAGAGATGGCATCTACGAGCAGTACTTC
CDR3 protein: CATSRDGIYEQYF

D gene: TRBD1
V gene: TRBV5-1
J gene: TRBJ1-6
clone size: few
CDR3 DNA: TGCGCCAGCAGCCGCGTCGGACAGGGAGTTAATTCACCCCTCCACTTT
CDR3 protein: CASSRVGQGVNSPLHF

D gene: TRBD2
V gene: TRBV4-3
J gene: TRBJ2-1
clone size: few
CDR3 DNA: TGCGCCAGCAGCCCGACCGGGACTAGCGGACACAATGAGCAGTTCTTC
CDR3 protein: CASSPTGTSGHNEQFF

D gene: .
V gene: TRBV7-6
J gene: TRBJ1-5
clone size: few
CDR3 DNA: TGTGCCAGCACCGAGGCCGGCGTGGCCGGGCCCCAGCATTTT
CDR3 protein: CASTEAGVAGPQHF

D gene: TRBD1
V gene: TRBV5-5
J gene: TRBJ1-2
clone size: .
CDR3 DNA: TGTGCCAGCAGCTCTCGGGACAGGGTGTTACCCAACTATGGCTACACCTTC
CDR3 protein: CASSSRDRVLPNYGYTF

D gene: TRBD2
V gene: TRBV7-8
J gene: TRBJ2-3
clone size: few
CDR3 DNA: TGTGCCAGCAGCTTCCCGACTAGCGGGGGGACCACAGATACGCAGTATTTT
CDR3 protein: CASSFPTSGGTTDTQYF

D gene: .
V gene: TRBV4-3
J gene: TRBJ2-2
clone size: .
CDR3 DNA: TGCGCCAGCAGCCAAACCCTGGCGGGAACCGGGGAGCTGTTTTTT
CDR3 protein: CASSQTLAGTGELFF

D gene: .
V gene: TRBV12-5
J gene: TRBJ1-5
clone size: few
CDR3 DNA: TGTGCTAGTGGCAGGACAGCTAATCAGCCCCAGCATTTT
CDR3 protein: CASGRTANQPQHF

D gene: TRBD2
V gene: TRBV4-2
J gene: TRBJ2-2
clone size: .
CDR3 DNA: TGTGCCAGCAGCCGGGCTAGCGGGATGGCGAACACCGGGGAGCTGTTTTTT
CDR3 protein: CASSRASGMANTGELFF

D gene: .
V gene: TRBV5-8
J gene: TRBJ2-3
clone size: .
CDR3 DNA: TGTGCCAGCAGCTTGTTCCGCTGGCGGGACGACACAGATACGCAGTATTTT
CDR3 protein: CASSLFRWRDDTDTQYF

D gene: .
V gene: TRBV10-1
J gene: TRBJ2-5
clone size: once
CDR3 DNA: TGCGCCAGCAGTGACGGGACAACTGGCGAGGAGACCCAGTACTTC
CDR3 protein: CASSDGTTGEETQYF

D gene: TRBD1
V gene: TRBV29-1
J gene: TRBJ1-1
clone size: .
CDR3 DNA: TGCAGCGTTGGGCAGACTAGACAGGGAATGAACACTGAAGCTTTCTTT
CDR3 protein: CSVGQTRQGMNTEAFF

D gene: TRBD2
V gene: TRBV6-5
J gene: TRBJ2-5
clone size: .
CDR3 DNA: TGTGCCAGCGGGACTAGGGAGGGGACCCAGTACTTC
CDR3 protein: CASGTREGTQYF

D gene: TRBD1
V gene: TRBV11-2
J gene: TRBJ1-2
clone size: .
CDR3 DNA: TGTGCCAGCAGCTCGAACAGGGGGTACAACTATGGCTACACCTTC
CDR3 protein: CASSSNRGYNYGYTF

D gene: .
V gene: TRBV10-3
J gene: TRBJ2-2
clone size: .
CDR3 DNA: TGTGCCATCAGCCGTCGACAAGGATATACCGGGGAGCTGTTTTTT
CDR3 protein: CAISRRQGYTGELFF

D gene: .
V gene: TRBV25-1
J gene: TRBJ1-2
clone size: few
CDR3 DNA: TGTGCCAGCAGTGACAGAAACTATGGCTACACCTTC
CDR3 protein: CASSDRNYGYTF

D gene: .
V gene: TRBV18
J gene: TRBJ1-6
clone size: few
CDR3 DNA: TGTGCCAGCTCACCAGGGCAGCCATATAATTCACCCCTCCACTTT
CDR3 protein: CASSPGQPYNSPLHF

D gene: .
V gene: TRBV11-2
J gene: TRBJ2-7
clone size: .
CDR3 DNA: TGTGCCAGCAGCTCAGAAAGGACAAGCTCCGAGCAGTACTTC
CDR3 protein: CASSSERTSSEQYF

D gene: TRBD2
V gene: TRBV7-2
J gene: TRBJ2-1
clone size: few
CDR3 DNA: TGTGCCAGCAGCCCGAGCCAGCGGGGCTACAATGAGCAGTTCTTC
CDR3 protein: CASSPSQRGYNEQFF

D gene: TRBD2
V gene: TRBV5-1
J gene: TRBJ2-1
clone size: few
CDR3 DNA: TGCGCCAGCGGAAATTCACTAGCGGGGGGCCGGTGGGAGCAGTTCTTC
CDR3 protein: CASGNSLAGGRWEQFF

D gene: .
V gene: TRBV18
J gene: TRBJ2-3
clone size: few
CDR3 DNA: TGTGCCAGCTCGCCGAGGGCGGAAAGCACAGATACGCAGTATTTT
CDR3 protein: CASSPRAESTDTQYF

D gene: .
V gene: TRBV6-5
J gene: TRBJ1-1
clone size: .
CDR3 DNA: TGTGCCAGCAGTTTCCAACGATCGGGAGAAGCTTTCTTT
CDR3 protein: CASSFQRSGEAFF

D gene: TRBD1
V gene: TRBV28
J gene: TRBJ2-7
clone size: .
CDR3 DNA: TGTGCCAGCAGTTTAGGGGGACAGGGGGCGAGGGAGCAGTACTTC
CDR3 protein: CASSLGGQGAREQYF

D gene: .
V gene: TRBV23-1
J gene: TRBJ1-5
clone size: few
CDR3 DNA: TGCGCCAGCAGTCAGTTTTCCAGTCCCGCTGAAGATCAGCCCCAGCATTTT
CDR3 protein: CASSQFSSPAEDQPQHF

D gene: .
V gene: TRBV21-1
J gene: TRBJ1-6
clone size: few
CDR3 DNA: TGTGCCAACAAGGGACAGGGGGCGCATTCACCCCTCCACTTT
CDR3 protein: CANKGQGAHSPLHF

D gene: TRBD2
V gene: TRBV19
J gene: TRBJ2-2
clone size: few
CDR3 DNA: TGTGCCAGTAGTATAAAGGCCGGGGGGGCGGACACCGGGGAGCTGTTTTTT
CDR3 protein: CASSIKAGGADTGELFF

D gene: .
V gene: TRBV11-2
J gene: TRBJ2-1
clone size: .
CDR3 DNA: TGTGCCACTGGGGCAGCCTTTTCCTACAATGAGCAGTTCTTC
CDR3 protein: CATGAAFSYNEQFF

D gene: TRBD1
V gene: TRBV6-1
J gene: TRBJ1-2
clone size: few
CDR3 DNA: TGTGCCAGCAGCACCGGGACAGCTAACTATGGCTACACCTTC
CDR3 protein: CASSTGTANYGYTF

D gene: .
V gene: TRBV15
J gene: TRBJ2-3
clone size: .
CDR3 DNA: TGTGCCACCAGCAGTCCTAGCACAGATACGCAGTATTTT
CDR3 protein: CATSSPSTDTQYF

D gene: .
V gene: TRBV10-3
J gene: TRBJ2-5
clone size: .
CDR3 DNA: TGTGCCATCAGTCCCCAGGAGGTTGAGACCCAGTACTTC
CDR3 protein: CAISPQEVETQYF

D gene: TRBD1
V gene: TRBV15
J gene: TRBJ2-3
clone size: .
CDR3 DNA: TGTGCCACCAGCAGAGCTCAGGACAGGGGCACAGATACGCAGTATTTT
CDR3 protein: CATSRAQDRGTDTQYF

D gene: .
V gene: TRBV5-1
J gene: TRBJ2-2
clone size: .
CDR3 DNA: TGCGCCAGCAGCCCGGGACACACGAACACCGGGGAGCTGTTTTTT
CDR3 protein: CASSPGHTNTGELFF

D gene: .
V gene: TRBV9
J gene: TRBJ1-1
clone size: few
CDR3 DNA: TGTGCCAGCACCCGGGGTGGCACTGAAGCTTTCTTT
CDR3 protein: CASTRGGTEAFF

D gene: .
V gene: TRBV7-2
J gene: TRBJ2-7
clone size: .
CDR3 DNA: TGTGCCAGCAGCTTCGGCAGGCTAAGCTCCTACGAGCAGTACTTC
CDR3 protein: CASSFGRLSSYEQYF

D gene: TRBD1
V gene: TRBV5-1
J gene: TRBJ2-1
clone size: .
CDR3 DNA: TGCGCCAGCAGCTTGGACAGGGGCAATGAGCAGTTCTTC
CDR3 protein: CASSLDRGNEQFF

D gene: TRBD2
V gene: TRBV19
J gene: TRBJ2-2
clone size: .
CDR3 DNA: TGTGCCAGTAGTGGACTAGCGGGGGGGACGGACACCGGGGAGCTGTTTTTT
CDR3 protein: CASSGLAGGTDTGELFF

D gene: TRBD2
V gene: TRBV10-3
J gene: TRBJ2-1
clone size: .
CDR3 DNA: TGTGCCATCAGGCCCGGAGCGGGGGATCGCTACAATGAGCAGTTCTTC
CDR3 protein: CAIRPGAGDRYNEQFF

D gene: .
V gene: TRBV9
J gene: TRBJ2-1
clone size: .
CDR3 DNA: TGTGCCAGCAGCGTAGCGTGGGGCAGTATACTCAATGAGCAGTTCTTC
CDR3 protein: CASSVAWGSILNEQFF

D gene: .
V gene: TRBV19
J gene: TRBJ2-1
clone size: .
CDR3 DNA: TGTGCCAGTGGCCCGAGAGCGATGGACTACAATGAGCAGTTCTTC
CDR3 protein: CASGPRAMDYNEQFF

D gene: .
V gene: TRBV18
J gene: TRBJ2-3
clone size: few
CDR3 DNA: TGTGCCAGCTCACCCGGGTTAGCAGATACGCAGTATTTT
CDR3 protein: CASSPGLADTQYF

D gene: .
V gene: TRBV4-3
J gene: TRBJ2-2
clone size: few
CDR3 DNA: TGCGCCAGCAGCCCGGGTGGGGAGCTGTTTTTT
CDR3 protein: CASSPGGELFF

D gene: .
V gene: TRBV5-1
J gene: TRBJ2-1
clone size: few
CDR3 DNA: TGCGCCAGCAGCTTGGACAGGCTGAATGAGCAGTTCTTC
CDR3 protein: CASSLDRLNEQFF

D gene: TRBD1
V gene: TRBV7-9
J gene: TRBJ1-5
clone size: .
CDR3 DNA: TGTGCCAGCAGCTTAGGAACAGGGGGCGTGAACAATCAGCCCCAGCATTTT
CDR3 protein: CASSLGTGGVNNQPQHF

D gene: .
V gene: TRBV9
J gene: TRBJ2-3
clone size: once
CDR3 DNA: TGTGCCAGCAGCGCCGGTGGGCCCGTCCGTTATACGCAGTATTTT
CDR3 protein: CASSAGGPVRYTQYF

D gene: .
V gene: TRBV7-9
J gene: TRBJ1-1
clone size: few
CDR3 DNA: TGTGCCAGCAGCCAAATGCGCCAGCGAACTGAAGCTTTCTTT
CDR3 protein: CASSQMRQRTEAFF

D gene: .
V gene: TRBV5-1
J gene: TRBJ2-7
clone size: few
CDR3 DNA: TGCGCCAGCAGCTTGGTCCCAGAATCCTACGAGCAGTACTTC
CDR3 protein: CASSLVPESYEQYF